This entry lists 32 T cell receptor beta chains sequenced from one sample in a study of blood T cells in healthy people across ages. The authors ran a second PCR of roughly 6 to 12 cycles using a sample-barcoded 5' primer and a J-beta primer mix. MiXCR was run by TCRdb on the 5' RACE reads, yielding one entry per CDR3 protein. The table shows 550,000 to 600,000 distinct CDR3 sequences, with more than 45% occurring only once. The sample consisted of blood. Receptor source: a man older than 75 in good health.

This clonotype has just one count. The chain joins TRBV20-1 to TRBJ2-7; 8 positions agree with TRBD2. The CDR3 is 15 amino acids. The V and J ends lost 0 bases and 5 bases, in that order; junction bases with no gene match: 9. CDR1 is DFQATT, CDR2 SNEGSKA, per germline (reference sequence). The CDR3 here is CSARDRFSGANEQYF. The CDR3, as DNA: TGCAGTGCTAGAGACCGCTTTAGCGGGGCAAACGAGCAGTACTTC.

This chain uses TRBV10-3 with TRBJ2-5; TRBD1 is a possible D gene (6 bases). The length of the CDR3 is 13 residues. Germline V gene sequence: CDR1 ENHRY, CDR2 SYGVKD. Trimming left V 6 bases short and J 1 base short, with 9 bases between. The CDR3 reads CAISGQLQETQYF. The CDR3 DNA follows: TGTGCCATCAGCGGACAGCTCCAAGAGACCCAGTACTTC.

The chain has TRBV5-1 and TRBJ2-3; 9 bases fit TRBD2. This CDR3 has 15 amino acids. Germline V gives CDR1 SGHRS, CDR2 YFSETQ. J gave up 2 bases and V 2 bases, and 3 bases lay outside the gene matches. CDR3 region: CASSFPSGATDTQYF. In DNA, the CDR3 is TGCGCCAGCAGCTTCCCTAGCGGGGCCACAGATACGCAGTATTTT.

The chain links TRBV7-9 to TRBJ1-1; perhaps TRBD1 as D (5 bases). Germline-derived CDR1 and CDR2 are SEHNR and FQNEAQ (reference sequence). The CDR3 contains 15 residues. V lost 4 bases and J 5 bases, leaving 17 bases between the germline ends. The CDR3 spells CASSYPRTRGTEAFF. The CDR3 DNA reads as TGTGCCAGCAGCTATCCCCGGACAAGGGGAACTGAAGCTTTCTTT.

Here the CDR3 reads CAINRQGEMDTQYF. CDR3 coding DNA: TGTGCCATCAATCGACAGGGCGAAATGGATACGCAGTATTTT. V usage is TRBV10-3 and J usage is TRBJ2-3; 7 nucleotides align to TRBD1. The CDR3 sequence is 14 residues long. The V and J ends lost 7 bases and 6 bases, in that order; junction bases with no gene match: 10. Germline V gene data show CDR1 as ENHRY and CDR2 as SYGVKD.

About this clonotype: A single base separates this from a much larger clone, so it may be a read error. V is TRBV12-3 or TRBV12-4 and J is TRBJ2-3, with a tentative D call TRBD2 (5 bases). This CDR3 is built from 12 residues. The CDR3 loop reads CAGSRDTDTQYF. The CDR3 DNA reads as TGTGCCGGCAGTCGGGACACAGATACGCAGTATTTT.

V and J are TRBV7-2 and TRBJ2-1; a possible D gene is TRBD2 (5 bases). The CDR3 has 15 residues. The germline V gene encodes CDR1 SGHTA and CDR2 FQGNSA. V lost 2 bases and J lost 0, with 8 bases in between. The CDR3 region is CASSLLRASYNEQFF. CDR3 coding DNA: TGTGCCAGCAGCTTATTGAGGGCCTCCTACAATGAGCAGTTCTTC.

The chain carries TRBV3-1 and TRBJ2-2; D remains unclear. There are 15 residues in the CDR3. Germline V gene data show CDR1 as LGHDT and CDR2 as YNNKEL (reference sequence). Trimming left V 4 bases short and J 3 bases short, with 12 bases between. The DNA of the CDR3 is TGTGCCAGCAGCCGGGGTGGCACCTACACCGGGGAGCTGTTTTTT. Translating gives CASSRGGTYTGELFF. Full variable domain (remainder filled in from reference TRBV3-1 and TRBJ2-2): DTAVSQTPKYLVTQMGNDKSIKCEQNLGHDTMYWYKQDSKKFLKIMFSYNNKELIINETVPNRFSPKSPDKAHLNLHINSLELGDSAVYFCASSRGGTYTGELFFGEGSRLTVL.

This chain connects TRBV29-1 to TRBJ2-1, with 8 nucleotides matching TRBD1. V shed 7 bases, J shed 1 base, and the junction held 3 bases outside the gene matches. The CDR3 contains 13 residues. Looked up from germline, CDR1 is SQVTM and CDR2 is ANQGSEA. CDR3 bases: TGCAGCGCCAGACAGGGGTCCTACAATGAGCAGTTCTTC. It is translated as CSARQGSYNEQFF.

This clonotype has a handful of counts. The J gene is TRBJ1-4, the V gene TRBV28; D is possibly TRBD1 (5 bases). This CDR3 is 16 amino acids long. Trimming removed 3 bases from V and 0 bases from J, with 11 bases in between. CDR1 MDHEN and CDR2 SYDVKM come from the germline V gene. The CDR3 DNA sequence: TGTGCCAGCAGTTTCGCTCAGGGAGCAACTAATGAAAAACTGTTTTTT. It codes for CASSFAQGATNEKLFF.

This clonotype was seen a handful of times. The chain employs TRBV12-3 or TRBV12-4 and TRBJ1-1, with D unclear. With 3 bases removed from V and 4 bases from J, the gap between germline ends came to 6 bases. The CDR3 consists of 12 residues. The CDR3 sequence: CASSLFGTEAFF. CDR3 DNA: TGTGCCAGCAGTTTGTTTGGCACTGAAGCTTTCTTT.

The chain is built from TRBV20-1 and TRBJ1-6, with TRBD1 identical over 7 bases. Germline CDR1 DFQATT, CDR2 SNEGSKA (reference sequence). V lost 6 bases, J lost 5 bases, and 10 bases stayed unmatched. The CDR3 runs 15 residues. CDR3 nucleotides: TGCAGTGCCTCCCTGAGGGGGACAGATAATTCACCCCTCCACTTT. Its translation is CSASLRGTDNSPLHF.

This clonotype has a handful of counts. The chain has TRBV20-1 and TRBJ2-3; D remains unclear. The germline V gene has CDR1 DFQATT and CDR2 SNEGSKA (reference sequence). V was clipped by 7 bases and J by 0 bases, with 11 bases between them. This CDR3 contains 13 residues. The CDR3 reads CSELGLSTDTQYF. In DNA, the CDR3 is TGCAGTGAGCTGGGCCTAAGCACAGATACGCAGTATTTT.

About this clonotype itself: Given a much more abundant clone one base away, this may be a read error. The V and J genes are TRBV6-6 and TRBJ1-5; no reliable D call. The CDR3 contains 16 residues. The germline V gene has CDR1 MNHNY and CDR2 SVGAGI (reference sequence). With 2 bases removed from V and 2 bases from J, the gap between germline ends came to 13 bases. The CDR3 protein is CASSYHSGGGNQPQHF. DNA for the CDR3: TGTGCCAGCAGTTACCACTCGGGTGGCGGCAATCAGCCCCAGCATTTT.

CDR3 sequence reads: CSAPSQRALLYGYTF. In DNA form, the CDR3 reads TGCAGTGCTCCTTCCCAACGGGCCCTCCTCTATGGCTACACCTTC. The V and J genes are TRBV20-1 and TRBJ1-2; D is undetermined. The CDR3 covers 15 residues. Germline V gene sequence: CDR1 DFQATT, CDR2 SNEGSKA (reference sequence). V lost 5 bases, J lost 4 bases, and 20 bases lay in between.

This clonotype was picked up a small number of times. This chain uses TRBV29-1 with TRBJ2-5; D ambiguous. Trimming shortened V by 5 bases and J by 2 bases, and 9 bases separated the two germline ends. Germline V gives CDR1 SQVTM, CDR2 ANQGSEA. CDR3 size: 12 residues. This CDR3 is CSVMDGQETQYF. The CDR3 DNA is TGCAGCGTTATGGACGGACAAGAGACCCAGTACTTC.

V usage is TRBV18 and J usage is TRBJ1-5, with D possibly TRBD1 on 5 matching bases. This CDR3 spans 15 amino acids. Germline V gives CDR1 KGHSH, CDR2 LQKENI. Trimming left V 2 bases short and J 6 bases short, with 14 bases between. DNA of the CDR3: TGTGCCAGCTCACCATCCGGGGGTCAGGGTCAGCCCCAGCATTTT. Residues: CASSPSGGQGQPQHF.

The chain links TRBV7-9 to TRBJ2-7; TRBD2 agrees at 7 bases. The CDR3 has 18 amino acids. J gave up 1 base and V 3 bases, and 15 bases lay outside the gene matches. The germline V gene has CDR1 SEHNR and CDR2 FQNEAQ (reference sequence). DNA for the CDR3: TGTGCCAGCAGCTTTTCCGCCCGGGAAGCGGGGATATCCTACGAGCAGTACTTC. This gives the protein CASSFSAREAGISYEQYF.

V usage is TRBV20-1 and J usage is TRBJ2-5, with 8 bases fitting TRBD1. The V gene's germline CDR1 is DFQATT and CDR2 SNEGSKA (reference sequence). The V segment lost 5 bases and the J segment 4 bases; nucleotides outside the gene matches: 6. The CDR3 spans 13 residues. CDR3 sequence (DNA): TGCAGTGCTGAGGACAGGGCCCGAGAGACCCAGTACTTC. Translating it yields CSAEDRARETQYF.

The chain couples TRBV4-2 to TRBJ2-7; 8 bases match TRBD1. The germline gives CDR1 LGHNA, CDR2 YNFKEQ. V was clipped by 1 base and J by 2 bases; unmatched bases: 13. The CDR3 is made up of 18 amino acids. The CDR3 sequence: CASSQVVATGQGPYEQYF. The CDR3 bases are TGTGCCAGCAGCCAAGTGGTGGCGACCGGACAGGGCCCCTACGAGCAGTACTTC.

This chain connects TRBV4-1 to TRBJ2-3, with 12 bases identical to TRBD2. Germline assignment: CDR1 MGHRA and CDR2 YSYEKL. The J segment lost 5 bases and the V segment lost 1 base, leaving 4 bases of the junction unmatched. The CDR3 consists of 16 residues. CDR3 sequence: CASSQGLAGDGDTQYF. The CDR3 region has the DNA TGCGCCAGCAGCCAAGGACTAGCGGGGGATGGAGATACGCAGTATTTT.

DNA for the CDR3: TGCAGTGCTGTAGGGAATGAAAGTGGCTACACCTTC. Amino acid sequence: CSAVGNESGYTF. The genes are TRBV20-1 and TRBJ1-2; D is undetermined. Deletions cut 5 bases from V and 7 bases from J, with 14 bases between. This CDR3 is 12 amino acids long. The germline CDR1 and CDR2 sequences are DFQATT and SNEGSKA (reference sequence).

This clonotype occurred a few times. The chain is built from TRBV29-1 and TRBJ2-5; 8 bases map to TRBD1. Trimming at V came to 1 base and at J to 4 bases, leaving 14 bases not matched to a gene. The CDR3 spans 17 residues. Germline assignment: CDR1 SQVTM and CDR2 ANQGSEA. CDR3: CSVEVGFVGQGGETQYF. The CDR3 DNA sequence: TGCAGCGTTGAAGTTGGCTTTGTCGGACAGGGTGGAGAGACCCAGTACTTC.

In the case of this clonotype: This sequence may be a read error, since a much larger clone differs from it by one base. The V gene is TRBV11-2, the J gene TRBJ2-7; unclear D gene. The germline V gene encodes CDR1 SGHAT and CDR2 FQNNGV. The CDR3 runs to 14 residues. Trimming stripped 2 bases from V and 3 bases from J, with 11 bases between. The CDR3 DNA follows: TGTGCCAGCAGCTTACGTGGGAACTGCTACGAGCAGTACTTC. As protein: CASSLRGNCYEQYF.

This chain connects TRBV7-2 to TRBJ2-5; no definite D call. There are 14 residues in the CDR3. V lost 5 bases and J lost 4, with 14 bases in between. Per germline, CDR1 SGHTA and CDR2 FQGNSA. CDR3 nucleotides: TGTGCCAGCAGCCCCCAGGCCCGCCTAGAGACCCAGTACTTC. It is translated as CASSPQARLETQYF. Full variable domain (remainder filled in from reference TRBV7-2 and TRBJ2-5): GAGVSQSPSNKVTEKGKDVELRCDPISGHTALYWYRQSLGQGLEFLIYFQGNSAPDKSGLPSDRFSAERTGGSVSTLTIQRTQQEDSAVYLCASSPQARLETQYFGPGTRLLVL.

The chain uses TRBV9 and TRBJ2-1; D perhaps matches TRBD2 (6 bases). The CDR3 loop spans 16 amino acids. The germline V gene encodes CDR1 SGDLS and CDR2 YYNGEE. Trimming took 3 bases from V and 5 from J, leaving 18 bases between them. CDR3 nucleotide sequence: TGTGCCAGCAGCGGGCCCACCGGGACTGGCAACAATGAGCAGTTCTTC. It yields the protein CASSGPTGTGNNEQFF.

Points on this clonotype: The junction does not match germline at one end; this may be a read error. The chain uses TRBV6-6 and TRBJ1-2; D call uncertain. The CDR3 length is 11 residues. Germline lookup yields CDR1 MNHNY and CDR2 SVGAGI (reference sequence). The CDR3 sequence is CASSDSYGYTF. The CDR3 bases are TGTGCCAGCAGTGACTCTTATGGCTACACCTTC.

The chain carries TRBV9 and TRBJ2-1, with D uncertain. CDR1 is SGDLS and CDR2 is YYNGEE in the germline V gene. V was pared by 0 bases and J by 14 bases, with 21 bases between. CDR3 length equals 15 residues. CDR3 in DNA: TGTGCCAGCAGCGTAGTAATAGTAATAAGACGGGTTGAGTTCTTC. This translates into CASSVVIVIRRVEFF. Looking up the rest from reference TRBV9 and TRBJ2-1 gives the full variable domain: DSGVTQTPKHLITATGQRVTLRCSPRSGDLSVYWYQQSLDQGLQFLIQYYNGEERAKGNILERFSAQQFPDLHSELNLSSLELGDSALYFCASSVVIVIRRVEFFGPGTRLTVL.

The chain employs TRBV18 and TRBJ2-3; the match to TRBD1 covers 10 bases. The J segment lost 5 bases and the V segment lost 3 bases, leaving 8 bases of the junction unmatched. This CDR3 spans 16 amino acids. Germline lookup yields CDR1 KGHSH and CDR2 LQKENI. The CDR3 protein is CASSPSGTGAGDTQYF. For the CDR3, the DNA is TGTGCCAGCTCACCTTCCGGGACAGGGGCCGGAGATACGCAGTATTTT.

Remarks on this clonotype: A much bigger clone sits one base away, suggesting this may be a read error. The rearrangement joins TRBV6-6 to TRBJ2-5; unclear D gene. V lost 4 bases and J lost 11, with 26 bases in between. Germline CDR1 reads MNHNY; CDR2 reads SVGAGI (reference sequence). This CDR3 comprises 16 residues. CDR3 in DNA: TGTGCCAGCAGTTCCGGAAGGGCCGTAGCCTACAATGAGCAGTACTTC. Its translation: CASSSGRAVAYNEQYF.

This chain uses TRBV25-1 with TRBJ1-1, with 9 nucleotides matching TRBD1. This CDR3 has 16 amino acids. Germline assignment: CDR1 MGHDK and CDR2 SYGVNS. J lost 1 base, V lost 8 bases, and 11 bases had no gene match. CDR3 region: CASSPPRTGANTEAFF. The CDR3 nucleotides are TGTGCCAGCTCCCCGCCCCGGACAGGGGCGAACACTGAAGCTTTCTTT.

The rearrangement links TRBV20-1 to TRBJ1-5; D remains ambiguous. V shed 3 bases and J shed 0 bases, with 12 bases lying between them. The CDR3 consists of 15 residues. The germline CDR1 and CDR2 sequences are DFQATT and SNEGSKA (reference sequence). The CDR3 here is CSASGETASNQPQHF. For the CDR3, the DNA is TGCAGTGCTAGCGGCGAGACTGCTAGCAATCAGCCCCAGCATTTT.